The 5 T cell receptor beta chains reported below all come from one sample, sequenced in a study of T cells after yellow fever vaccination. TCRdb fed the 5' RACE reads into MiXCR, producing one record per CDR3 protein. The sample yields around 200,000 distinct CDR3 sequences, 11% seen once. Material: CD8+ T cells sorted from PBMCs, obtained 15 days after the yellow fever booster vaccination. The receptors stem from a man between 18 and 35 years old who received the YFV17D yellow fever vaccine.

The gene calls are TRBV25-1 and TRBJ1-1, with 8 bases aligning to TRBD1. The trim removed 4 bases at V and 3 bases at J, leaving 7 bases unmatched. The CDR3 sequence is 15 residues long. CDR1 is MGHDK, CDR2 SYGVNS, per germline. The CDR3 here is CASSGRGQGYTEAFF. The CDR3 coding sequence is TGTGCCAGCAGTGGACGAGGACAGGGATACACTGAAGCTTTCTTT. The whole variable domain, filled in from reference TRBV25-1 and TRBJ1-1, reads EADIYQTPRYLVIGTGKKITLECSQTMGHDKMYWYQQDPGMELHLIHYSYGVNSTEKGDLSSESTVSRIRTEHFPLTLESARPSHTSQYLCASSGRGQGYTEAFFGQGTRLTVV.

The genes are TRBV9 and TRBJ2-3; D could derive from TRBD1 or TRBD2 (5 bases each). The germline gives CDR1 SGDLS, CDR2 YYNGEE. The CDR3 spans 14 residues. Trimming left V 0 bases short and J 6 bases short, with 11 bases between. Here the CDR3 reads CASSVERWDDTQYF. As DNA, the CDR3 is TGTGCCAGCAGCGTAGAACGGTGGGACGATACGCAGTATTTT.

This clonotype was counted a few times. The chain employs TRBV7-9 and TRBJ2-1; 8 bases fit TRBD1. This CDR3 comprises 12 residues. J lost 8 bases, V lost 6 bases, and 3 bases had no gene match. Germline lookup yields CDR1 SEHNR and CDR2 FQNEAQ (reference sequence). This CDR3 is CASRATGDEQFF. In nucleotides, the CDR3 is TGTGCCAGCAGGGCGACAGGGGATGAGCAGTTCTTC.

This clonotype was recorded a few times. The chain couples TRBV18 to TRBJ2-7, with D possibly matching TRBD2 (6 bases). Germline loops: CDR1 KGHSH, CDR2 LQKENI. The CDR3 consists of 16 residues. V lost 2 bases and J 7 bases, leaving 21 bases between the germline ends. The CDR3 DNA sequence: TGTGCCAGCTCACCAGGGGCCGCGGACGGGAGAAAAGAGCAGTACTTC. This encodes CASSPGAADGRKEQYF.

In this sample, this clonotype turned up many times. The genes are TRBV29-1 and TRBJ2-5; D may be TRBD2 (5 bases). There are 12 residues in the CDR3. Germline V gene sequence: CDR1 SQVTM, CDR2 ANQGSEA. Deletions cut 7 bases from V and 1 base from J, with 10 bases between. The CDR3 sequence: CSARGTQETQYF. The CDR3 nucleotides are TGCAGCGCACGGGGTACCCAAGAGACCCAGTACTTC.